This T cell receptor beta chain originates from a study of CD8 T cells in Susac syndrome. The T cells that were sequenced for TCR beta were CD8+ and CD4+ cells from blood. Bulk CD8+ and CD4+ cells came from magnetic negative isolation; CD8+ TEMRA by FACS. V lost 3 bases to trimming and J lost 6 bases; unmatched junction nucleotides: 21. This CDR3 spans 20 amino acids. Germline CDR1 is MGHRA and CDR2 is YSYEKL. An amount of RNA that ranged from roughly 0.5 to 1 ug was reverse transcribed with random hexamers. TCRdb re-called the immunoSEQ multiplex PCR reads through MiXCR, storing one row per CDR3 protein. The top ten clones hold 0.087% of a sample with about 200,000 distinct CDR3 sequences, around 90% of them seen once.

The sequence was collected from a human donor with Susac syndrome. V and J are TRBV4-1 and TRBJ2-3; 10 nucleotides match TRBD2. The source material was CD4+ T cells from PBMCs. CDR3 protein: CASSQYLNERLAGRADTQYF. The CDR3 nucleotides read TGCGCCAGCAGCCAGTATCTCAACGAAAGACTAGCGGGCCGTGCGGATACGCAGTATTTT.